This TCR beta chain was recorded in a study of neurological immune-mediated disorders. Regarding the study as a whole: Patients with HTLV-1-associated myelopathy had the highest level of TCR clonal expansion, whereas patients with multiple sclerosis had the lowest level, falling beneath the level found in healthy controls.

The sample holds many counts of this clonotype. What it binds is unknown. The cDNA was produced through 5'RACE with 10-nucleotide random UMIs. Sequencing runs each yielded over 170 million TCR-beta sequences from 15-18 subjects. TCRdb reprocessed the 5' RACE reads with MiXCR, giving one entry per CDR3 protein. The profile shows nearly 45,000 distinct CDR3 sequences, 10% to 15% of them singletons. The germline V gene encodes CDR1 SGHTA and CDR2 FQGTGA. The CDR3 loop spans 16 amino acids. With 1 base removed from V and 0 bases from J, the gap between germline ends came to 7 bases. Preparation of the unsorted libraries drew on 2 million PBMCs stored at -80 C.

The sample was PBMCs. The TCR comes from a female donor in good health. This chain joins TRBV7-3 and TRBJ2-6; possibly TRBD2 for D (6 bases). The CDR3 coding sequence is TGTGCCAGCAGCTTAAAAGCGGGCTCTGGGGCCAACGTCCTGACTTTC. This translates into CASSLKAGSGANVLTF.